This T cell receptor beta chain was obtained from a study of T cells in tuberculosis. Study-level points and caveats: The TCR-beta difference was not significant; alpha differences partly reflected length. Active tuberculosis TCR-alpha repertoires lay closer to GMM-specific TCRs than IGRA-negative controls, suggesting clonal expansion. Using the GMM-specific repertoire gave 85% to 90% accuracy versus roughly 70% with motifs.

Tuberculin skin test and IGRA determined adolescents' latent tuberculosis status at entry. This clone was detected a few times. The antigen remains unidentified. Germline CDR1 reads SEHNR; CDR2 reads FQNEAQ (reference sequence). The CDR3 sequence is 15 residues long. V lost 2 bases and J lost 4, with 11 bases in between. The method was immunoSEQ multiplex PCR; TCRdb's version includes in-frame clones alone and lacks a portion of them. Among 30,000 or so clones listed, over 95% were seen once. This sequence joins TRBV7-9 and TRBJ2-2; no definite D call. The clonotype originates from a donor aged 10-29 years with latent tuberculosis or without tuberculosis infection. Sequenced input: PBMCs. In nucleotides, the CDR3 is TGTGCCAGCAGCTTACGATGGGCAGCCACCGGGGAGCTGTTTTTT. This encodes CASSLRWAATGELFF. Using reference TRBV7-9 and TRBJ2-2 for the parts outside the CDR3, the full variable domain is DTGVSQNPRHKITKRGQNVTFRCDPISEHNRLYWYRQTLGQGPEFLTYFQNEAQLEKSRLLSDRFSAERPKGSFSTLEIQRTEQGDSAMYLCASSLRWAATGELFFGEGSRLTVL.